One sample yielded the 29 T cell receptor beta chains listed below, sequenced in a study of blood T cell repertoires in COVID-19. The method was immunoSEQ multiplex PCR; TCRdb's version includes in-frame clones alone and lacks a portion of them. The data hold about 54,000 clones, with more than 70% observed a single time. The source material was peripheral blood. All receptors derive from a man between 60 and 75 years old with active COVID-19.

V is TRBV7-9 and J is TRBJ1-2; a weak D match, TRBD1 (5 bases). Germline values: CDR1 SEHNR, CDR2 FQNEAQ (reference sequence). The CDR3 runs 13 residues. The V gene lost 5 bases and the J gene lost 8 bases, with 15 bases spanning the gap. The CDR3 coding sequence is TGTGCCAGCAGCCCTACTTATGACAGCGGCTACACCTTC. It encodes CASSPTYDSGYTF. The variable domain in full, completed from reference TRBV7-9 and TRBJ1-2, reads DTGVSQNPRHKITKRGQNVTFRCDPISEHNRLYWYRQTLGQGPEFLTYFQNEAQLEKSRLLSDRFSAERPKGSFSTLEIQRTEQGDSAMYLCASSPTYDSGYTFGSGTRLTVV.

This clone was picked up one time. The CDR3 is CASSGQDADTQYF. DNA of the CDR3: TGCGCCAGCAGTGGACAGGACGCGGATACGCAGTATTTT. The chain couples TRBV10-1 to TRBJ2-3, with D perhaps TRBD1 (6 bases). Looked up from germline, CDR1 is WNHNN and CDR2 is SYGVQD (reference sequence). The V end lost 4 bases, the J end lost 6 bases, and 11 bases lay between the germline ends. The CDR3 spans 13 residues.

The chain uses TRBV7-6 and TRBJ1-1, with D possibly matching TRBD1 (5 bases). V was trimmed by 4 bases and J by 1 base, leaving 7 bases between them. This CDR3 comprises 13 residues. The germline V gene encodes CDR1 SGHVS and CDR2 FNYEAQ. The CDR3 nucleotides are TGTGCCAGCAGCTCACAGGAGAACACTGAAGCTTTCTTT. It is translated as CASSSQENTEAFF.

This clone is a singleton in its sample. This chain uses TRBV2 with TRBJ2-1; TRBD1 matches 10 bases. Trimming cost V 6 bases and J 5 bases; bases outside gene matches: 7. The germline V gene encodes CDR1 SNHLY and CDR2 FYNNEI. This CDR3 has 15 residues. CDR3 loop: CASRPRQGANNEQFF. The CDR3 bases are TGTGCCAGCAGACCTCGACAGGGGGCAAACAATGAGCAGTTCTTC.

This sequence joins TRBV18 and TRBJ2-5; the D gene is possibly TRBD2 (5 bases). Germline V gene lookup returns CDR1 KGHSH and CDR2 LQKENI. CDR3 size: 16 residues. With 0 bases removed from V and 6 bases from J, the gap between germline ends came to 17 bases. The CDR3 region is CASSPPSGSGQQTQYF. The CDR3 nucleotides read TGTGCCAGCTCACCACCATCGGGGTCGGGTCAACAGACCCAGTACTTC.

This clone was seen more than once but under ten times. This chain links TRBV5-1 with TRBJ2-7, with 11 bases identical to TRBD2. In germline, CDR1 is SGHRS, CDR2 YFSETQ. V lost 4 bases to trimming and J lost 2 bases; unmatched junction nucleotides: 2. This CDR3 comprises 14 residues. This CDR3 is CASSVTSGAYEQYF. CDR3 sequence (DNA): TGCGCCAGCAGCGTGACTAGCGGGGCCTACGAGCAGTACTTC.

This clone was observed a single time. DNA for the CDR3: TGCAGCGCTGTAGGGGTGGGCTACGAGCAGTACTTC. Translating gives CSAVGVGYEQYF. This chain uses TRBV29-1 with TRBJ2-7; possibly TRBD1 for D (5 bases). The CDR3 consists of 12 residues. CDR1 and CDR2 from the germline V gene are SQVTM and ANQGSEA. V dropped 7 bases and J dropped 3 bases, with 13 bases sitting between them.

This sequence joins TRBV6-4 and TRBJ2-7, with D tentatively TRBD2 (5 bases). The CDR3 length is 14 residues. Germline values: CDR1 MRHNA, CDR2 SNTAGT. Between the trimmed V and J ends, which lost 0 bases and 1 base, there was a span of 7 bases. CDR3 sequence reads: CASSDSRESYEQYF. The DNA for the CDR3 is TGTGCCAGCAGTGACTCGAGGGAATCCTACGAGCAGTACTTC.

The sample holds one count of this clone. The rearrangement links TRBV27 to TRBJ2-1; 14 nucleotides match TRBD2. V lost 6 bases to trimming and J lost 5 bases; unmatched junction nucleotides: 6. The length of the CDR3 is 16 residues. In germline, CDR1 is MNHEY, CDR2 SMNVEV (reference sequence). Here the CDR3 reads CASSLPGLAGDNEQFF. CDR3 sequence (DNA): TGTGCCAGCAGCCTACCGGGACTAGCGGGAGACAATGAGCAGTTCTTC.

The chain has TRBV3-1 (or the pseudogene TRBV3-2) and TRBJ2-2; D not resolved. Germline V gives CDR1 LGHDT, CDR2 YNNKEL (reference sequence). Trimming shortened V by 4 bases and J by 1 base, and 16 bases separated the two germline ends. The CDR3 runs 17 residues. The CDR3 DNA is TGTGCCAGCAGCCGAGTGCTGCCCCCAGGGAACACCGGGGAGCTGTTTTTT. This sequence encodes CASSRVLPPGNTGELFF.

The rearrangement joins TRBV24-1 to TRBJ2-1, with D possibly being TRBD2 (5 bases). Germline CDR1 is KGHDR and CDR2 is SFDVKD. The CDR3 loop spans 15 amino acids. V was cut by 3 bases and J by 7 bases, with 15 bases left in between. The CDR3 region is CATSDPSGTGNEQFF. CDR3 bases: TGTGCCACCAGTGATCCGTCGGGAACTGGAAATGAGCAGTTCTTC.

This clone was recorded once. The gene calls are TRBV7-3 and TRBJ2-5; 8 bases map to TRBD2. This CDR3 is built from 15 residues. The junction had 10 bases not matched to a gene; V was cut back by 5 bases and J by 5 bases. CDR1 and CDR2 from the germline V gene are SGHTA and FQGTGA. In nucleotides, the CDR3 is TGTGCCAGCAGCCCGAACGGGGGGGGCTTGGAGACCCAGTACTTC. This translates into CASSPNGGGLETQYF.

The chain links TRBV19 to TRBJ2-5; TRBD2 matches 14 bases. This CDR3 has 17 residues. The germline V gene encodes CDR1 LNHDA and CDR2 SQIVND (reference sequence). J lost 2 bases, V lost 6 bases, and 8 bases had no gene match. Here the CDR3 DNA reads TGTGCCAGTAGCCTAGCGGGGACTAGCGGGGGACAAGAGACCCAGTACTTC. Translating gives CASSLAGTSGGQETQYF.

The chain combines TRBV5-1 with TRBJ2-7, with 14 nucleotides matching TRBD2. Germline V gene lookup returns CDR1 SGHRS and CDR2 YFSETQ. The CDR3 consists of 18 residues. V shed 4 bases and J 0 bases; nucleotides not matched to a gene: 9. The CDR3 nucleotides read TGCGCCAGCAGCCAAGGACTAGCGGGAGGCTTGAGCTCCTACGAGCAGTACTTC. This translates into CASSQGLAGGLSSYEQYF.

CDR3 residues: CASSWASGRNPYEQYF. The CDR3 DNA follows: TGTGCCAGCAGCTGGGCTAGCGGGAGAAACCCCTACGAGCAGTACTTC. This chain uses TRBV7-8 with TRBJ2-7, with 10 bases matching TRBD2. V dropped 4 bases and J dropped 2; count of bases not matched to a gene: 8. Germline CDR1 is SGHVS and CDR2 is FQNEAQ. The CDR3 length is 16 residues.

DNA for the CDR3: TGCGCCAGCAGCACGGGGACTAGCGGCAGGGCGGAGCAGTTCTTC. Amino acid sequence: CASSTGTSGRAEQFF. The chain uses TRBV5-1 and TRBJ2-1; TRBD2 agrees at 11 bases. V lost 4 bases, J lost 10 bases, and 10 bases stayed unmatched. The length of the CDR3 is 15 residues. CDR1 is SGHRS, CDR2 YFSETQ, per germline.

This rearrangement joins TRBV10-3 to TRBJ1-1; D is perhaps TRBD1 (5 bases). Trimming cost V 3 bases and J 1 base, with 9 bases left between them. Germline-derived CDR1 and CDR2 are ENHRY and SYGVKD. The CDR3 has 14 amino acids. The CDR3 region is CAISDPRGNTEAFF. CDR3 nucleotides: TGTGCCATCAGTGACCCAAGGGGGAACACTGAAGCTTTCTTT.

The J gene is TRBJ2-6, the V gene TRBV18; possibly TRBD1 for D (5 bases). The V end lost 3 bases, the J end lost 0 bases, and 12 bases lay between the germline ends. This CDR3 is 17 amino acids long. In germline, CDR1 is KGHSH, CDR2 LQKENI. CDR3 amino acids: CASSPDSPNSGANVLTF. CDR3 bases: TGTGCCAGCTCACCTGACAGTCCGAACTCTGGGGCCAACGTCCTGACTTTC.

This clone was observed a single time. The rearrangement links TRBV6-4 to TRBJ2-7, with TRBD2 matching 12 bases. The V segment lost 2 bases and the J segment 5 bases; nucleotides outside the gene matches: 4. The germline V gene has CDR1 MRHNA and CDR2 SNTAGT. CDR3 length: 15 residues. The CDR3 nucleotides read TGTGCCAGCAGTGACCCCCTAGCGGGAGGGAACGAGCAGTACTTC. Translating it yields CASSDPLAGGNEQYF.

The CDR3 here is CASSYSITGGQPQHF. The CDR3 DNA sequence: TGTGCCAGCAGTTACTCGATTACAGGTGGACAGCCCCAGCATTTT. The chain recombines TRBV6-5 with TRBJ1-5; D might be TRBD1 (5 bases). CDR3 length: 15 residues. Looked up from germline, CDR1 is MNHEY and CDR2 is SVGAGI. The ends were cut back, 0 bases at V and 7 bases at J, with 13 bases in the middle.

The V gene is TRBV5-1, the J gene TRBJ2-3, with 10 bases matching TRBD2. The J segment lost 1 base and the V segment lost 1 base, leaving 9 bases of the junction unmatched. This CDR3 contains 18 residues. CDR1 SGHRS and CDR2 YFSETQ come from the germline V gene. This CDR3 reads CASSLLASGSAGTDTQYF. The CDR3, as DNA: TGCGCCAGCAGCTTGCTGGCTAGCGGGAGTGCGGGCACAGATACGCAGTATTTT.

The chain is built from TRBV12-5 and TRBJ2-1; 15 nucleotides align to TRBD2. Germline CDR1 LGHNT, CDR2 FRNRAP. V shed 2 bases and J 6 bases; nucleotides not matched to a gene: 5. The CDR3 is 17 residues long. The CDR3 sequence is CASGLLRGLAGGNEQFF. CDR3 nucleotides: TGTGCTAGTGGTTTGCTCCGGGGACTAGCGGGAGGCAATGAGCAGTTCTTC.

The chain couples TRBV7-8 to TRBJ2-7, with D possibly matching TRBD1 (7 bases). Germline V CDR1 and CDR2: SGHVS, FQNEAQ. The CDR3 contains 15 residues. Between the trimmed V and J ends, which lost 5 bases and 5 bases, there was a span of 19 bases. The CDR3 region is CASSPAGQSTNEQYF. DNA of the CDR3: TGTGCCAGCAGCCCCGCGGGACAGAGTACGAACGAGCAGTACTTC.

The genes are TRBV6-4 and TRBJ2-3; 13 bases align to TRBD2. This CDR3 comprises 15 residues. Germline values: CDR1 MRHNA, CDR2 SNTAGT. V was pared by 5 bases and J by 4 bases, with 3 bases of the junction left unmatched. The CDR3 DNA sequence: TGTGCCAGCAGTCAACTAGCGGGAGGGTCAGATACGCAGTATTTT. It encodes CASSQLAGGSDTQYF.

The chain employs TRBV3-1 (or the pseudogene TRBV3-2) and TRBJ2-7; the D gene is possibly TRBD1 (6 bases). The CDR3 sequence is 14 residues long. Trimming left V 5 bases short and J 0 bases short, with 11 bases between. CDR1 is LGHDT, CDR2 YNNKEL, per germline (reference sequence). As DNA, the CDR3 is TGTGCCAGCAGCAAGACAGGTAACTCCTACGAGCAGTACTTC. Translation: CASSKTGNSYEQYF.

The CDR3 sequence is CASSMSWGRITGELFF. The DNA for the CDR3 is TGTGCCAGTAGTATGTCGTGGGGGCGCATCACCGGGGAGCTGTTTTTT. J is TRBJ2-2 and V is TRBV19, with TRBD1 as a possible D gene (6 bases). Germline lookup yields CDR1 LNHDA and CDR2 SQIVND (reference sequence). The CDR3 loop spans 16 amino acids. V was cut by 3 bases and J by 4 bases, with 15 bases left in between.

The chain employs TRBV5-5 and TRBJ2-3, with 8 bases aligning to TRBD2. Germline V gives CDR1 SGHKS, CDR2 YYEKEE (reference sequence). J lost 3 bases, V lost 7 bases, and 4 bases had no gene match. CDR3 length: 13 amino acids. The CDR3: CASSTSETDTQYF. The CDR3 coding sequence is TGTGCCAGCTCGACTAGCGAGACAGATACGCAGTATTTT.

The chain uses TRBV7-9 and TRBJ2-3, with 13 bases lining up with TRBD2. Germline V gene lookup returns CDR1 SEHNR and CDR2 FQNEAQ (reference sequence). CDR3 length equals 16 residues. Trimming took 5 bases from V and 4 from J; bases not matched to a gene: 6. As DNA, the CDR3 is TGTGCCAGCAGCGCCGGACTAGCGGGAGTGGCAGATACGCAGTATTTT. Translated, it gives CASSAGLAGVADTQYF.

The gene calls are TRBV7-2 and TRBJ1-2; D remains ambiguous. Per germline, CDR1 SGHTA and CDR2 FQGNSA. The CDR3 is 16 residues long. Trimming cost V 1 base and J 0 bases, with 12 bases left between them. CDR3 sequence reads: CASSLGPVTTNYGYTF. The DNA for the CDR3 is TGTGCCAGCAGCTTAGGGCCCGTGACTACTAACTATGGCTACACCTTC.